The source of this T cell receptor (beta chain) is a study of tumor-infiltrating lymphocytes in primary liver carcinoma. The 20-30 mg bulk tissue piece was not sorted before simultaneous RNA and DNA extraction. Details on this clonotype: Relative to the germline gene, one junction end is altered; a read error may explain this.

The CDR3 contains 14 residues. Total RNA (approximately 500 ng) served as template for TCR beta cDNA synthesis primed by a constant-region primer. Library construction for TCR beta comprised three nested multiplex PCR rounds performed with slightly modified ARM-PCR. Investigators reported that the first two PCR rounds, at roughly 10 cycles each, used TRBV1-TRBV30 forward primers with a C-beta reverse primer. TCRdb redid the calling of the multiplex PCR reads with MiXCR, one entry per CDR3 protein. Seen here are roughly 120,000 distinct CDR3 sequences, about two thirds observed once, and the top ten hold 8.1%.

This chain links TRBV12-3 or TRBV12-4 with TRBJ2-7; D call uncertain. Sample: tumor-adjacent normal liver tissue. The receptor was derived from a woman aged 55-70 years with primary liver carcinoma and hepatitis B virus infection. The CDR3 DNA follows: TGTGCCAGCTGTTTAGAACAGCCAGCCTACGATCAGTACTTC. This codes for CASCLEQPAYDQYF.